A selection of T cell receptor beta chains follows, all from one sample in a study of blood T cell repertoires in COVID-19. Clones were read by immunoSEQ multiplex PCR, and TCRdb kept only the in-frame ones, dropping some. Altogether 200,000 to 250,000 clones are present, approximately 79% being singletons, with the ten largest covering around 5%. The sample taken for sequencing was peripheral blood. Receptors were obtained from a human donor in a cohort sampled during active COVID-19. The CDR3 runs from the conserved cysteine through the conserved F or W. A D gene is named only where the DNA matches it firmly. Size is omitted from some rows. Given values are once, few, many or a class for expanded clones.

v_gene	abundance	d_gene	j_gene	CDR3nt	CDR3aa
TRBV25-1	.	.	TRBJ1-6	TGTGCCAGCAGTGGGCAATCTAGCTCCTATAATTCACCCCTCCACTTT	CASSGQSSSYNSPLHF
TRBV6-4	.	.	TRBJ2-7	TGTGCCAGCAGGGGAGACGGATTCTCCTACGAGCAGTACTTC	CASRGDGFSYEQYF
TRBV11-3	.	TRBD2	TRBJ2-1	TGTGCCAGCAGCATCGGGACTAGCGGGAGAAGAGATGAGCAGTTCTTC	CASSIGTSGRRDEQFF
TRBV5-4	.	TRBD2	TRBJ2-2	TGTGCCAGCGGCGCCCAGCGGGAGACCACCGGGGAGCTGTTTTTT	CASGAQRETTGELFF
TRBV27	.	TRBD1	TRBJ1-2	TGTGCCAGCAGTGGGTGGACAGGGGATAACTATGGCTACACCTTC	CASSGWTGDNYGYTF
TRBV5-4	few	.	TRBJ1-2	TGTGCCAGCAGCTTAACTGGGCAGAACTATGGCTACACCTTC	CASSLTGQNYGYTF
TRBV19	.	TRBD1	TRBJ1-1	TGTGCCAGTAGAGGGACAGTGAACACTGAAGCTTTCTTT	CASRGTVNTEAFF
TRBV5-1	.	TRBD1	TRBJ2-7	TGCGCCAGCAGACGACAGGGGGCGGAGGGGCAGTACTTC	CASRRQGAEGQYF
TRBV10-2	.	TRBD1	TRBJ2-7	TGCGCCAGCTATACCGGGACAGCCTACGAGCAGTACTTC	CASYTGTAYEQYF
TRBV7-2	.	TRBD1	TRBJ1-5	TGTGCCAGCAGCTTGGGACAGGGCAGCAATCAGCCCCAGCATTTT	CASSLGQGSNQPQHF
TRBV18	.	.	TRBJ2-5	TGTGCCAGCTCACCACCGGGACAAGCCCGTCAAGAGACCCAGTACTTC	CASSPPGQARQETQYF
TRBV19	.	TRBD1	TRBJ2-5	TGTGCCAGTAGTATAGGGGGGACAGGGGGCAAGGAGACCCAGTACTTC	CASSIGGTGGKETQYF
TRBV11-2	.	TRBD1	TRBJ2-7	TGTGCCAGCAGCGCAGGGACAGGGGTCAAGGCCTACGAGCAGTACTTC	CASSAGTGVKAYEQYF
TRBV3-1/TRBV3-2	.	.	TRBJ1-1	TGTGCCAGCAGCCAAGATCTAGCTAGGAACACTGAAGCTTTCTTT	CASSQDLARNTEAFF
TRBV7-2	.	.	TRBJ2-7	TGTGCCAGCAGCCCCCTACAGATTACAGGGTGGCCCTACGAGCAGTACTTC	CASSPLQITGWPYEQYF
TRBV5-1	.	TRBD1	TRBJ2-7	TGCGCCAGCAGCTTACACAGGGGGCTGTACGAGCAGTACTTC	CASSLHRGLYEQYF
TRBV27	.	TRBD2	TRBJ2-3	TGTGCCAGCAGCTCGACTAGCGGGAGGGGTAATACGCAGTATTTT	CASSSTSGRGNTQYF
TRBV6-5	.	TRBD2	TRBJ2-7	TGTGCCAGCAGGAGACTAGCGGGAATCAACGAGCAGTACTTC	CASRRLAGINEQYF
TRBV18	.	.	TRBJ1-6	TGTGCCAGCTCACCACCGATGGGGGCGGTGTATTCACCCCTCCACTTT	CASSPPMGAVYSPLHF
TRBV15	.	.	TRBJ1-1	TGTGCCACCAGCAGCGAGATGAACACTGAAGCTTTCTTT	CATSSEMNTEAFF
TRBV5-5	.	.	TRBJ2-7	TGTGCCAGCAGCTTGGATCAGGGCCCAGCGATTAAGTACGAGCAGTACTTC	CASSLDQGPAIKYEQYF
TRBV7-9	.	TRBD2	TRBJ2-1	TGTGCCAGCAGCCAAGGACTAGCGGGGTACAATGAGCAGTTCTTC	CASSQGLAGYNEQFF
TRBV28	.	.	TRBJ1-1	TGTGCCAGCAGTTTTCGTAGTGTGAGGGCTTTCTTT	CASSFRSVRAFF
TRBV6-6	.	.	TRBJ1-4	TGTGCTACTACAGGCGAAAAACTGTTTTTT	CATTGEKLFF
TRBV7-2	.	.	TRBJ1-6	TGTGCCAGCAGCTTAGGAGGAGGGGTGAATTCACCCCTCCACTTT	CASSLGGGVNSPLHF
TRBV15	.	.	TRBJ2-4	TGTGCCACCAGCAGAGATTTGGTGGCAGAATTAGCCAAAAACATTCAGTACTTC	CATSRDLVAELAKNIQYF
TRBV5-6	.	TRBD1	TRBJ2-7	TGTGCCAGCACAGGACAGGGGGAGGGAACCTACGAGCAGTACTTC	CASTGQGEGTYEQYF
TRBV29-1	.	.	TRBJ1-2	TGCAGCGTTACCAGGCGGTCAGCGGATGGCTACACCTTC	CSVTRRSADGYTF
TRBV5-6	once	.	TRBJ2-7	TGTGCCAGCAGCTTGGGGGCTTCCTTTGAGCAGTACTTC	CASSLGASFEQYF
TRBV3-1/TRBV3-2	once	.	TRBJ2-7	TGTGCCAGCAGCAAGGGGCCTTGGGCAGGGGCCATACCGGCCCTCGAGCAGTACTTC	CASSKGPWAGAIPALEQYF
TRBV5-6	.	.	TRBJ1-2	TGTGCCAGCAGCCGCAGGGGCAGCCCCCGCTATGGCTACACCTTC	CASSRRGSPRYGYTF
TRBV18	once	.	TRBJ2-1	TGTGCCAGCTCACCATTGCGGAGCTCCTACAATGAGCAGTTCTTC	CASSPLRSSYNEQFF
TRBV10-2	once	TRBD1	TRBJ2-7	TGCGCCAGCCGTGCGGGACAGGGGTACGAGCAGTACTTC	CASRAGQGYEQYF
TRBV27	.	TRBD2	TRBJ2-7	TGTGCCAGCAGTTCCCCTCCCCTCAGACTAGCGGGAGTCGAGCAGTACTTC	CASSSPPLRLAGVEQYF
TRBV4-3	.	TRBD2	TRBJ2-7	TGCGCCAGCAGCCAAGGCCTTAGCGGGTACTCCTACGAGCAGTACTTC	CASSQGLSGYSYEQYF
TRBV7-2	.	TRBD2	TRBJ2-7	TGTGCCAGCAGCTTAGCTAGCGGGAGGGCGGCGGAGCAGTACTTC	CASSLASGRAAEQYF
TRBV9	.	.	TRBJ1-2	TGTGCCAGCAGCGTAACCGGCGGAACCTATGGCTACACCTTC	CASSVTGGTYGYTF
TRBV5-4	.	TRBD2	TRBJ2-3	TGTGCCAGCAGCTTGGTAGCGGGGCTCACAGATACGCAGTATTTT	CASSLVAGLTDTQYF
TRBV6-5	.	.	TRBJ1-2	TGTGCCAGCAGTAAGGACAGACGAGGCTACACCTTC	CASSKDRRGYTF